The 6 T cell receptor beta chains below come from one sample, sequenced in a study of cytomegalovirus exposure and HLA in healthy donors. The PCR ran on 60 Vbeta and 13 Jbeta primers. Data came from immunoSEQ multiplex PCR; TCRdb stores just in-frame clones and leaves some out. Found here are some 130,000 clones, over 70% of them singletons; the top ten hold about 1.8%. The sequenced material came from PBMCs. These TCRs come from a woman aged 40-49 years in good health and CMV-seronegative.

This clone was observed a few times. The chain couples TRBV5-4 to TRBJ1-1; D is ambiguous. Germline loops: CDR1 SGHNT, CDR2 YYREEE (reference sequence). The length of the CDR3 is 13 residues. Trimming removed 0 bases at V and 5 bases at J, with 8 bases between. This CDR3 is CASSLGGGTEAFF. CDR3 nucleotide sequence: TGTGCCAGCAGCTTGGGGGGAGGTACTGAAGCTTTCTTT.

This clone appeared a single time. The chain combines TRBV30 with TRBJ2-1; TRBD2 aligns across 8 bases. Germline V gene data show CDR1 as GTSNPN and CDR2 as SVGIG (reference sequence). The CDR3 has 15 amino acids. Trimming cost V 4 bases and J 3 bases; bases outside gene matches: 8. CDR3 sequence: CAWIAGTSRYNEQFF. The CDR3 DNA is TGTGCCTGGATCGCCGGGACTAGTCGCTACAATGAGCAGTTCTTC.

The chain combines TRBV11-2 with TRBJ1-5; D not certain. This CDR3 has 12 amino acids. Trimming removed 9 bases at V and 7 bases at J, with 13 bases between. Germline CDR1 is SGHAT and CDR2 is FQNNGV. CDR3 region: CASVGGSQPQHF. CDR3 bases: TGTGCCAGTGTGGGAGGATCACAGCCCCAGCATTTT.

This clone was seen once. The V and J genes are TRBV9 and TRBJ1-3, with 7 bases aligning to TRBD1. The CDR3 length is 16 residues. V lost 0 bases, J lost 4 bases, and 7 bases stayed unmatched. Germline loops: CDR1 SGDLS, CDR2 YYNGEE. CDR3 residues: CASSVGVGTAGNTIYF. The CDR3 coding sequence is TGTGCCAGCAGCGTAGGGGTAGGGACAGCCGGAAACACCATATATTTT.

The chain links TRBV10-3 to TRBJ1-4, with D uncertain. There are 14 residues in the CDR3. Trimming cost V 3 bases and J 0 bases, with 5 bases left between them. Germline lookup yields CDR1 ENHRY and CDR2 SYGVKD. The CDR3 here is CAISESATNEKLFF. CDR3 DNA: TGTGCCATCAGTGAATCGGCAACTAATGAAAAACTGTTTTTT.

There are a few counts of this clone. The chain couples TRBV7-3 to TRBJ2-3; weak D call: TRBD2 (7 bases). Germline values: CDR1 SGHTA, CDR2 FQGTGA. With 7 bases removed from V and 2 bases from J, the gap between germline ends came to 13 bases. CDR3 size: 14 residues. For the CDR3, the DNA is TGTGCCAGCAAAGAGGGGGGGGACACAGATACGCAGTATTTT. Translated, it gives CASKEGGDTDTQYF.